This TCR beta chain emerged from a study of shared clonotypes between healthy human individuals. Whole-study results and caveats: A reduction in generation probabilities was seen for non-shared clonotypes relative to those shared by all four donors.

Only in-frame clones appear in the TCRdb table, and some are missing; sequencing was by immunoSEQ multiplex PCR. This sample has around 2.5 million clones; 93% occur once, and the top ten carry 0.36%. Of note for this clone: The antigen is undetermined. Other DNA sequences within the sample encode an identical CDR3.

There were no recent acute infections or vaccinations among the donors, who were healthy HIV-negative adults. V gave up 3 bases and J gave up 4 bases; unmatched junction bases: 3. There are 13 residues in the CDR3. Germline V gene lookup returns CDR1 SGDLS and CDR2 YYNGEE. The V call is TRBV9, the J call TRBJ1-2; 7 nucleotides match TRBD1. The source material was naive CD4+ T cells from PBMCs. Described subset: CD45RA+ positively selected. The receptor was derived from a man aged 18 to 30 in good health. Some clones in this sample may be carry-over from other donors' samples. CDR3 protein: CASSGQGPYGYTF. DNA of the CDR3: TGTGCCAGCAGCGGACAGGGTCCCTATGGCTACACCTTC.